This TCR beta chain derives from a study of PD-1 blockade in mismatch repair-deficient tumors. Germline CDR1 SGHAT, CDR2 FQNNGV. This CDR3 comprises 17 residues. J gave up 6 bases and V 7 bases, and 16 bases lay outside the gene matches. Repertoires were generated with immunoSEQ multiplex PCR, while TCRdb's copy carries only in-frame clones and drops some. The data contain some 70,000 clones, approximately 78% of them singletons. The material sequenced was peripheral blood, taken 2 weeks after starting pembrolizumab. V gene TRBV11-2 combines with J gene TRBJ2-1; 9 bases agree with TRBD2. The clonotype originates from an adult with mismatch repair-deficient cancer. The CDR3 here is CASTQRPGLAQFNEQFF. CDR3 coding DNA: TGTGCCAGCACCCAACGTCCCGGACTAGCGCAGTTCAATGAGCAGTTCTTC.